A single sample gave rise to the 23 T cell receptor beta chains below, sequenced in a study of T cells in Graves' hyperthyroidism and ophthalmopathy. Amplified TCR beta CDR3 regions derived from RNA transcripts. First-round RT-PCR with HTBI primers amplified the TCR CDR3 region. From the multiplex PCR reads, TCRdb called clonotypes with MiXCR, one entry per CDR3 protein. Among 250,000 to 350,000 distinct CDR3 sequences, 22% were seen once, and the ten largest hold over 55%. Sequencing was performed on blood. These receptors all come from a man between 25 and 39 years old with Graves' ophthalmopathy.

Concerning this clonotype itself: A much bigger clone sits one base away, suggesting this may be a read error. CDR3 protein: CASSAQWIYGYTF. CDR3 sequence (DNA): TGTGCCAGCAGCGCACAATGGATCTATGGCTACACCTTC. This chain connects TRBV11-2 to TRBJ1-2; D call uncertain. Per germline, CDR1 SGHAT and CDR2 FQNNGV. Trimming took off 5 bases at V and 4 bases at J, with 11 bases between the two ends. CDR3 length: 13 amino acids.

This clonotype is a singleton in its sample. The DNA for the CDR3 is TGTGCCAGCAGCCGTGGGACTAGCGGGGACTACGAGCAGTACTTC. It yields the protein CASSRGTSGDYEQYF. The chain employs TRBV6-1 and TRBJ2-7; 13 nucleotides line up with TRBD2. Trimming removed 6 bases from V and 3 bases from J; junction bases left unmatched: 5. Germline V gives CDR1 MNHNS, CDR2 SASEGT. There are 15 residues in the CDR3.

This clonotype was counted between two and nine times. The rearrangement uses TRBV10-3 and TRBJ2-1, with TRBD1 matching over 8 bases. CDR1 ENHRY and CDR2 SYGVKD come from the germline V gene. The CDR3 is made up of 15 amino acids. V gave up 2 bases and J gave up 6 bases; unmatched junction bases: 6. The CDR3 is CAISEGQGGFNEQFF. The CDR3 DNA follows: TGTGCCATCAGTGAGGGACAGGGAGGATTCAATGAGCAGTTCTTC.

The rearrangement uses TRBV7-6 and TRBJ1-1; 10 bases map to TRBD1. Germline CDR1 is SGHVS and CDR2 is FNYEAQ. The CDR3 is made up of 15 amino acids. V lost 4 bases and J lost 3; bases outside the gene matches: 5. For the CDR3, the DNA is TGTGCCAGCAGCTCCCGGGACAGGGGCTACACTGAAGCTTTCTTT. Residues: CASSSRDRGYTEAFF.

This clonotype was seen a few times. The chain recombines TRBV20-1 with TRBJ2-5; TRBD2 agrees at 7 bases. J gave up 3 bases and V 5 bases, and 15 bases lay outside the gene matches. Germline V gives CDR1 DFQATT, CDR2 SNEGSKA (reference sequence). The CDR3 extends over 16 amino acids. DNA of the CDR3: TGCAGTGCTGCGGGCGGGTCCAGCGGGAACAAAGAGACCCAGTACTTC. It encodes CSAAGGSSGNKETQYF.

The chain carries TRBV19 and TRBJ2-7; maybe TRBD1 (6 bases). CDR1 LNHDA and CDR2 SQIVND come from the germline V gene (reference sequence). CDR3 length equals 12 residues. Trimming stripped 5 bases from V and 3 bases from J, with 8 bases between. CDR3 coding DNA: TGTGCCAGTAGTGACAGGAACTACGAGCAGTACTTC. Translating gives CASSDRNYEQYF.

This clonotype was detected a few times. This chain joins TRBV14 and TRBJ1-1; D not resolved. Per the germline V gene, CDR1 is SGHDN and CDR2 is FVKESK. V lost 4 bases and J 3 bases, leaving 15 bases between the germline ends. The CDR3 contains 15 residues. The CDR3 sequence is CASSPWEGRDTEAFF. The CDR3 DNA sequence: TGTGCCAGCAGCCCTTGGGAAGGGAGGGACACTGAAGCTTTCTTT. Full variable domain (rest looked up from reference TRBV14 and TRBJ1-1): EAGVTQFPSHSVIEKGQTVTLRCDPISGHDNLYWYRRVMGKEIKFLLHFVKESKQDESGMPNNRFLAERTGGTYSTLKVQPAELEDSGVYFCASSPWEGRDTEAFFGQGTRLTVV.

This clonotype was counted only a few times. This rearrangement joins TRBV6-5 to TRBJ1-1; TRBD1 matches 7 bases. This CDR3 has 15 residues. Losses at the gene ends were 2 bases for V and 0 bases for J; bases not matched to a gene: 3. CDR1 is MNHEY, CDR2 SVGAGI, per germline. The CDR3: CASSYGDRMNTEAFF. DNA of the CDR3: TGTGCCAGCAGTTACGGGGACAGAATGAACACTGAAGCTTTCTTT.

This clonotype has just a few counts. The V gene is TRBV4-1, the J gene TRBJ2-7; D is uncertain. V lost 1 base and J 5 bases, leaving 9 bases between the germline ends. The CDR3 covers 13 residues. The V gene's germline CDR1 is MGHRA and CDR2 YSYEKL. The CDR3 spells CASSQGDGDEQYF. The CDR3, as DNA: TGCGCCAGCAGCCAAGGAGATGGGGACGAGCAGTACTTC.

The sample holds a few counts of this clonotype. CDR3 bases: TGCAGTGCTAGAAACCAGGGATACTCCTACGAGCAGTACTTC. Residues: CSARNQGYSYEQYF. V and J are TRBV20-1 and TRBJ2-7, with D possibly matching TRBD1 (5 bases). CDR1 DFQATT and CDR2 SNEGSKA come from the germline V gene (reference sequence). The V and J ends lost 2 bases and 0 bases respectively, with 11 bases between them. The length of the CDR3 is 14 residues.

The sample holds many counts of this clonotype. The genes are TRBV20-1 and TRBJ2-1, with a tentative D call TRBD2 (6 bases). Germline loops: CDR1 DFQATT, CDR2 SNEGSKA (reference sequence). The CDR3 totals 13 residues. V lost 6 bases, J lost 9 bases, and 18 bases lay in between. CDR3: CSAPPGSPGEQFF. The CDR3 nucleotides read TGCAGTGCCCCCCCCGGGAGCCCGGGTGAGCAGTTCTTC.

The sample holds a few counts of this clonotype. The chain links TRBV9 to TRBJ1-2; no clear D gene. V dropped 5 bases and J dropped 8 bases, with 10 bases sitting between them. Per the germline V gene, CDR1 is SGDLS and CDR2 is YYNGEE. This CDR3 region has 11 residues. CDR3 sequence reads: CASRRVNGYTF. In nucleotides, the CDR3 is TGTGCCAGCAGGAGGGTGAACGGCTACACCTTC.

At least ten counts were recorded for this clonotype. The gene calls are TRBV3-1 and TRBJ2-4, with D tentatively TRBD1 or TRBD2 (5 bases each). CDR3 size: 15 residues. Trimming cost V 2 bases and J 6 bases, with 14 bases left between them. CDR1 LGHDT and CDR2 YNNKEL come from the germline V gene (reference sequence). The DNA for the CDR3 is TGTGCCAGCAGCCAACTTCAGACTGGGGGAAACATTCAGTACTTC. Protein product: CASSQLQTGGNIQYF.

This clonotype has more than one count but fewer than ten. The chain carries TRBV5-1 and TRBJ2-7, with D possibly being TRBD1 (6 bases). Trimming shortened V by 2 bases and J by 7 bases, and 13 bases separated the two germline ends. The CDR3 spans 13 residues. CDR1 is SGHRS and CDR2 is YFSETQ in the germline V gene. The CDR3 DNA reads as TGCGCCAGCAGCTTCACAGGGTTGGAGGAGCAGTACTTC. As protein: CASSFTGLEEQYF.

The J gene is TRBJ2-4, the V gene TRBV6-2 or TRBV6-3; a weak D match, TRBD1 (6 bases). Trimming cost V 0 bases and J 1 base, with 13 bases left between them. Germline CDR1 MNHEY, CDR2 SVGEGT. This CDR3 is 17 amino acids long. This chain's CDR3 is CASSYSRGGGAKNIQYF. CDR3 nucleotides: TGTGCCAGCAGTTACTCGAGAGGGGGTGGGGCCAAAAACATTCAGTACTTC.

The chain couples TRBV28 to TRBJ2-1; 7 bases fit TRBD2. CDR3 length equals 16 residues. The junction had 16 bases not matched to a gene; V was cut back by 5 bases and J by 9 bases. Germline V lookup: CDR1 MDHEN, CDR2 SYDVKM. DNA of the CDR3: TGTGCCAGCAGTCATTCCCTCGGACTAGTTATTTCTGAGCAGTTCTTC. Translation: CASSHSLGLVISEQFF.

The V gene is TRBV24-1, the J gene TRBJ2-2, with TRBD1 matching 8 bases. CDR1 and CDR2 from the germline V gene are KGHDR and SFDVKD. The CDR3 sequence is 17 residues long. V lost 0 bases, J lost 1 base, and 3 bases stayed unmatched. This chain's CDR3 is CATSDLAGTGNTGELFF. The CDR3 nucleotides are TGTGCCACCAGTGATTTGGCCGGGACAGGGAACACCGGGGAGCTGTTTTTT.

In the case of this clonotype: One end of the junction does not line up with germline, which may come from a read error. The J gene is TRBJ1-5, the V gene TRBV12-3 or TRBV12-4; D is unclear. CDR3 size: 14 residues. In DNA, the CDR3 is TGTGCCAGCAGCCCCGCGGATAGCAATCAGCACCAGCATTTT. This sequence encodes CASSPADSNQHQHF.

This clonotype was detected many times. DNA of the CDR3: TGTGCCAGCAGCCAAGGTTCGCCGGTTCCCACAGATACGCAGTATTTT. Encoded protein: CASSQGSPVPTDTQYF. The chain has TRBV3-1 and TRBJ2-3; unclear D gene. The CDR3 consists of 16 residues. Per the germline V gene, CDR1 is LGHDT and CDR2 is YNNKEL (reference sequence). V shed 1 base and J shed 2 bases, with 13 bases lying between them.

This clonotype was recorded many times. The V call is TRBV7-2, the J call TRBJ2-1; TRBD2 is a possible D gene (6 bases). Germline values: CDR1 SGHTA, CDR2 FQGNSA. V lost 0 bases and J 4 bases, leaving 13 bases between the germline ends. CDR3 length: 16 residues. The CDR3 bases are TGTGCCAGCAGCTTAGCCCCGGGGAGGACTTACAATGAGCAGTTCTTC. Translating it yields CASSLAPGRTYNEQFF.

V is TRBV11-2 and J is TRBJ2-5; no firm D call. Germline V lookup: CDR1 SGHAT, CDR2 FQNNGV. V lost 4 bases, J lost 5 bases, and 11 bases lay in between. The CDR3 contains 13 residues. The CDR3 spells CASSSKRMETQYF. As DNA, the CDR3 is TGTGCCAGCAGCTCCAAAAGGATGGAGACCCAGTACTTC.

This clonotype showed up just once. This may be a read error, as it is one base from a much larger clone. This CDR3 fails to terminate in the conserved phenylalanine or tryptophan, so it likely reflects a read error. This chain connects TRBV5-1 to TRBJ1-5; tentatively, D is TRBD1 (5 bases). CDR1 is SGHRS and CDR2 is YFSETQ in the germline V gene. This CDR3 comprises 16 residues. With 4 bases removed from V and 0 bases from J, the gap between germline ends came to 14 bases. CDR3 amino acids: CASSPGTDVSNQPQHL. The CDR3 bases are TGCGCCAGCAGCCCAGGGACTGACGTTAGCAATCAGCCCCAGCATCTT.

This clonotype was counted between two and nine times. The J gene is TRBJ2-3, the V gene TRBV29-1, with a weak D call TRBD2 (5 bases). Trimming removed 4 bases at V and 2 bases at J, with 7 bases between. This CDR3 is 12 amino acids long. Germline lookup yields CDR1 SQVTM and CDR2 ANQGSEA. Here the CDR3 reads CSVGGNTDTQYF. The CDR3 DNA follows: TGCAGCGTTGGAGGGAACACAGATACGCAGTATTTT.